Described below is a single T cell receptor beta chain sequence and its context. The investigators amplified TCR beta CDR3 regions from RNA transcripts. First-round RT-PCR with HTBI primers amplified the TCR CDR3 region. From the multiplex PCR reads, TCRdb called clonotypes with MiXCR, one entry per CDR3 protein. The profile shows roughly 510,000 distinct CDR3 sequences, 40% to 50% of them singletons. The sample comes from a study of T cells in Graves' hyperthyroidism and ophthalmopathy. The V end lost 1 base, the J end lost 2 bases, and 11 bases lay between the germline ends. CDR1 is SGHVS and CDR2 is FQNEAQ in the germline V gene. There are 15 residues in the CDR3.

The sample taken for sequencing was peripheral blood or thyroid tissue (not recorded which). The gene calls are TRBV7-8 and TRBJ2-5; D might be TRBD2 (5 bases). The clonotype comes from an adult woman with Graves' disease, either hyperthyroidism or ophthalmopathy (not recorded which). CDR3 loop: CASSLGGPQQETQYF. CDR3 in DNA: TGTGCCAGCAGCTTAGGAGGGCCTCAGCAAGAGACCCAGTACTTC.